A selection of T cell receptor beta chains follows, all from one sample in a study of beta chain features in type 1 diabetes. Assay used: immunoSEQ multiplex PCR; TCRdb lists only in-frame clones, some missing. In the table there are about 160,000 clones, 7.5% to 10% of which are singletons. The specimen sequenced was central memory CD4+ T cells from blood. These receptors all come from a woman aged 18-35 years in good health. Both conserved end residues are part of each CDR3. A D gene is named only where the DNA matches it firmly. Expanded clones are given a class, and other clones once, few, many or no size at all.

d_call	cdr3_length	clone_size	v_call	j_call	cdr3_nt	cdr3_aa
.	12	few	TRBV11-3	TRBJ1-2	TGTGCCAGCAGCTTAGCCAGCGGCACTGGAACCTTC	CASSLASGTGTF
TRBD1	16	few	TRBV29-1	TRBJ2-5	TGCAGCGTCTCGGGCACCAAAGGGACAGGGCGAGAGACCCAGTACTTC	CSVSGTKGTGRETQYF
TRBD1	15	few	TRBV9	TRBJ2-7	TGTGCCAGCAGTCGACAGGGAAAAGGACCCTACGAGCAGTACTTC	CASSRQGKGPYEQYF
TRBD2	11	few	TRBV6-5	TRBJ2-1	TGTGCCAGCCTAGCGGGGGGGCGCGAGTTCTTC	CASLAGGREFF
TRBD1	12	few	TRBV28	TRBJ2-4	TGTGCCAGCAAGACAGGGTGGAACATTCAGTACTTC	CASKTGWNIQYF
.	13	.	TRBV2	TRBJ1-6	TGTGCCAGCAGTGCCGGGGAGAATTCACCCCTCCACTTT	CASSAGENSPLHF
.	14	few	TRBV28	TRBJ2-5	TGTGCCAGCAACCTATACAGGGCTCAAGAGACCCAGTACTTC	CASNLYRAQETQYF
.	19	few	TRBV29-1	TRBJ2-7	TGCAGCGTTTGCCGCGAGCTTTGGGGTGGGGGCCGAAATCCCTACGAGCAGTACTTC	CSVCRELWGGGRNPYEQYF
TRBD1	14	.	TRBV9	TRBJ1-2	TGTGCCAGCAGCGTAGCTACAGGGGTCTATGGCTACACCTTC	CASSVATGVYGYTF
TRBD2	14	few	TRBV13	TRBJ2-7	TGTGCCAGCAGCTCAAGCGGGAGAGTGTACGAGCAGTACTTC	CASSSSGRVYEQYF
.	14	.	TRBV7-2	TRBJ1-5	TGTGCCAGCAGCCCAGGGGACATTTATCAGCCCCAGCATTTT	CASSPGDIYQPQHF
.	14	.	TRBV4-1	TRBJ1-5	TGCGCCAGCAGCGGTTGGTCTAACAATCAGCCCCAGCATTTT	CASSGWSNNQPQHF
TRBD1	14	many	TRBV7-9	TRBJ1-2	TGTGCCAGCATCACACAGGGGGCCGGGTATGGCTACACCTTC	CASITQGAGYGYTF
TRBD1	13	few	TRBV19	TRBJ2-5	TGTGCCAGTAGTATAGGACAGGGGAAGACCCAGTACTTC	CASSIGQGKTQYF
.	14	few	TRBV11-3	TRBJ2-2	TGTGCCAGCAGCTACCAGGATAACACCGGGGAGCTGTTTTTT	CASSYQDNTGELFF
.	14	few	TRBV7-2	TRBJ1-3	TGTGCCAGCAGGGACTCAAAATCTGGAAACACCATATATTTT	CASRDSKSGNTIYF
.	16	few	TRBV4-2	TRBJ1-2	TGTGCCAGCAGCCAAGAGCGCGGGGGAGGAGGGTATGGCTACACCTTC	CASSQERGGGGYGYTF
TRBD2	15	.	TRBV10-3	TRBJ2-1	TGTGCCATCAGTGGGCTAGCGGGAACCTACAATGAGCAGTTCTTC	CAISGLAGTYNEQFF
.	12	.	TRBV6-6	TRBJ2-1	TGTGCCAGCAGTCCGACAACGAATGAGCAGTTCTTC	CASSPTTNEQFF
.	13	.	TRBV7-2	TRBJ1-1	TGTGCCAGCAGCTTATCCAGGGCCACTGAAGCTTTCTTT	CASSLSRATEAFF
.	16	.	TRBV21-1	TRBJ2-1	TGTGCCAGCAGCCCACACACCTCGGGGGACAGCAATGAGCAGTTCTTC	CASSPHTSGDSNEQFF
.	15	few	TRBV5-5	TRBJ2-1	TGTGCCAGCAGCTTGGACGCGGGGATCTACAATGAGCAGTTCTTC	CASSLDAGIYNEQFF
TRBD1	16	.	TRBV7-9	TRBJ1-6	TGTGCCAGCAGCCCTGACAGGGTGGGGCAAAGTTCACCCCTCCACTTT	CASSPDRVGQSSPLHF
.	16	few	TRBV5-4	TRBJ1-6	TGTGCCAGCAGCTCGGGAACAGGGATTCGTAATTCACCCCTCCACTTT	CASSSGTGIRNSPLHF
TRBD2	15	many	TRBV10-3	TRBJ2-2	TGTGCCATCAGACCACTAGCGCTCTACGGGGGGGAGCTGTTTTTT	CAIRPLALYGGELFF
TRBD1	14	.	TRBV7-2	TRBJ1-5	TGTGCCAGCACCCCCAGGGGGGATAATCAGCCCCAGCATTTT	CASTPRGDNQPQHF
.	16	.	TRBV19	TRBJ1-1	TGTGCCAGTAGTATCCGAGCCGGGACGGCGGGGACTGAAGCTTTCTTT	CASSIRAGTAGTEAFF
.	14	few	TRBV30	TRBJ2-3	TGTGCCTGGAGTTGGGGGGGGGCCAGGGATACGCAGTATTTT	CAWSWGGARDTQYF
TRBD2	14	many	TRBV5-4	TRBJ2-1	TGTGCCAGCAGCTTGGACCTAGCGGGAGGTGAGCAGTTCTTC	CASSLDLAGGEQFF
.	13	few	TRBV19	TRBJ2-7	TGTGCCAGTAGTATGTCCAGCTCCTACGAGCAGTACTTC	CASSMSSSYEQYF
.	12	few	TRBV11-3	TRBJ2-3	TGTGCCAGCAGCTTTAGCGGCTCCCAGGAGTATTTT	CASSFSGSQEYF
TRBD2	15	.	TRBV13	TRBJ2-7	TGTGCCAGCAGCTTAGGGGCTAGCGGGAGGTACGAGCAGTACTTC	CASSLGASGRYEQYF
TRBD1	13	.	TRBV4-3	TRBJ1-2	TGCGCCAGCAGCCAAGGACAGGGTTATGGCTACACCTTC	CASSQGQGYGYTF